The clone carrying this T cell receptor beta chain was seen a single time. This sample was included in a study of control samples from healthy donors and cancer patients. Profiled with immunoSEQ multiplex PCR; TCRdb holds only in-frame clones, not every one. The sample lists about 150,000 clones; roughly 90% were seen once. The TCR originated in a woman in her 30s in good health. Sample: blood.

DNA of the CDR3: TGTGCCTGGAGTTTAACAACTAATGAAAAACTGTTTTTT. Its translation is CAWSLTTNEKLFF. The chain has TRBV30 and TRBJ1-4, with D unclear. The CDR3 consists of 13 residues. Germline V lookup: CDR1 GTSNPN, CDR2 SVGIG (reference sequence). V was pared by 2 bases and J by 0 bases, with 4 bases between.